This T cell receptor (beta chain) was found in a study of T cells in localized non-small cell lung cancer. The length of the CDR3 is 14 residues. With 2 bases removed from V and 4 bases from J, the gap between germline ends came to 9 bases. The germline CDR1 and CDR2 sequences are MDHEN and SYDVKM. The method was immunoSEQ multiplex PCR; TCRdb's version includes in-frame clones alone and lacks a portion of them. Altogether more than 100,000 clones are present, approximately 88% being singletons, with the ten largest covering approximately 1.5%. Sample: peripheral blood, taken before any cancer treatment. The chain has TRBV28 and TRBJ1-3; D unclear. The sequence was collected from a female donor over 55 with stage I lung adenocarcinoma. CDR3 loop: CASSLTYRGNTIYF. The CDR3 region has the DNA TGTGCCAGCAGTTTAACGTATCGCGGAAACACCATATATTTT.